The entry that follows covers one T cell receptor (beta chain) sequence. This clonotype was recorded many times. The antigen this receptor binds is unknown. No base quality information exists; no much larger clone differs at one position. Library generation was performed with 5' RACE. Sequenced using a NextSeq 500. To correct for sequencing error and PCR bias, the TCR library protocol tagged individual cDNA molecules with unique molecular identifiers. TCR alpha and beta chains were both sequenced, and the abundances of alpha and beta sequences in each sample were closely correlated with each other. As for the authors' bioinformatics: V gene, J gene and CDR3 annotation of TCR sequences was performed with Decombinator V4. TCRs were defined as expanded if a significant change between any two time points was detected under a Poisson model with p below 0.0001. TCR abundances were normalised to the total number of TCRs sequenced per sample and were expressed as counts per million. TRAV1-2 paired with TRAJ12, TRAJ20 or TRAJ33 defined MAIT TCRs, while TRAV10 paired with TRAJ18 defined iNKT TCRs. A search of VDJdb, accessed on 1 November 2021, was run for TCRs annotated to CMV, EBV and SARS-CoV-2, with TCRs annotated for multiple antigens excluded. TCRdb ran its own pipeline on the public reads, namely fastp trimming at Q25 and MiXCR clone calling, and kept in-frame beta chains. Here each entry gathers all rows of one CDR3 protein and keeps the most common genes and DNA. TCRdb's processing, not the authors' own work, is the source of the V and J calls. The sample table contains under 30,000 distinct CDR3 sequences; only one count was recorded for about 5% of them. Clones ranked in the top ten supply 10% to 14% of the sample.

A case-control design nested within a healthcare worker cohort in London, UK, was used, with weekly nasopharyngeal swab PCR tests and blood sampling performed. Healthcare workers were enrolled in the week of the UK lockdown, from 23 to 31 March 2020, and were followed every week for up to roughly 15 weeks. The data are from a study of early T cells in non-severe SARS-CoV-2 infection (dated by TCRdb to the early 2020s). Concerning the study at large: Bulk RNA from unsorted whole blood was used for TCR sequencing, so alpha and beta chains could not be paired. Study-wide findings and limitations: VDJdb matching was skewed toward anti-spike CD8 responses and likely underestimated virus-specific expansions, missing private and CD4 specificities.

The CDR3 covers 14 residues, taking in both the cysteine and the phenylalanine. Just the 42-base CDR3 DNA is kept, in frame starting at base 1. The germline V and J ends show losses of 4 bases and 6 bases respectively, and no gene match explains 7 bases of the junction. The germline V gene supplies CDR1 SQVTM and CDR2 ANQGSEA. Sequencing input: whole blood. The sequence joins TRBV29-1 to TRBJ2-7; 12 bases in the junction line up with TRBD1. This TCR came from an adult who was a healthcare worker with PCR-confirmed SARS-CoV-2 infection or an uninfected control (not recorded which). The bases are TGCAGCGTTGTTTTGAGGGACAGGGGGCGCGAGCAGTACTTC. This sequence encodes CSVVLRDRGREQYF.